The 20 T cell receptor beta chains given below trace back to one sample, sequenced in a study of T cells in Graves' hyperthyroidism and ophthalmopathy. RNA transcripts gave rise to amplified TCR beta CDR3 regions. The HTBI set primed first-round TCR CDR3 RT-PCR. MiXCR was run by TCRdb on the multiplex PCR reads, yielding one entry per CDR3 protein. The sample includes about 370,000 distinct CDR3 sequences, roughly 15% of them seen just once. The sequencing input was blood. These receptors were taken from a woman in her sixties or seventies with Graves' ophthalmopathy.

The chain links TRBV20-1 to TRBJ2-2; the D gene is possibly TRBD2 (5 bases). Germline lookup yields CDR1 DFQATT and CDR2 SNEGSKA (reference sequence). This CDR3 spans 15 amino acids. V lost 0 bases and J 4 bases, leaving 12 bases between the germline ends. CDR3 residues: CSARDLRESTGELFF. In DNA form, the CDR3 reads TGCAGTGCTAGAGATTTGAGGGAGAGCACCGGGGAGCTGTTTTTT.

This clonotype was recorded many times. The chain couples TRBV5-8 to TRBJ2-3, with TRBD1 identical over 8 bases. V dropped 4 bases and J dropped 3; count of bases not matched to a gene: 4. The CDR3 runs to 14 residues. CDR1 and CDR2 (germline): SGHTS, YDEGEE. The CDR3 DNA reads TGTGCCAGCAGCACCGGACAGGGAACAGATACGCAGTATTTT. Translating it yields CASSTGQGTDTQYF.

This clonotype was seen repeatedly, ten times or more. The CDR3 DNA is TGTGCCAGCAGCCCACTACAGAATTACCAAGAGACCCAGTACTTC. This encodes CASSPLQNYQETQYF. The J gene is TRBJ2-5, the V gene TRBV11-2, with unresolved D. V lost 5 bases and J lost 0, with 13 bases in between. The germline CDR1 and CDR2 sequences are SGHAT and FQNNGV. The CDR3 is 15 amino acids.

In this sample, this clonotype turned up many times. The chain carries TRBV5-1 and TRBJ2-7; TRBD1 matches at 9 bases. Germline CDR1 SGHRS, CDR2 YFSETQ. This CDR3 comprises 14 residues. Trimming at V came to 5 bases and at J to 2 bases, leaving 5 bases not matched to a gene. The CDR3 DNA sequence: TGCGCCAGCAGAGCCGGGACAGGGACCTACGAGCAGTACTTC. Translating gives CASRAGTGTYEQYF.

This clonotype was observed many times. The CDR3 spells CASSLTSGSAEQYF. The CDR3 DNA is TGCGCCAGCAGCTTGACTAGCGGCTCGGCCGAGCAGTACTTC. The chain employs TRBV5-1 and TRBJ2-7; TRBD2 matches at 8 bases. CDR1 and CDR2 from the germline V gene are SGHRS and YFSETQ. CDR3 length: 14 residues. The J segment lost 6 bases and the V segment lost 1 base, leaving 6 bases of the junction unmatched.

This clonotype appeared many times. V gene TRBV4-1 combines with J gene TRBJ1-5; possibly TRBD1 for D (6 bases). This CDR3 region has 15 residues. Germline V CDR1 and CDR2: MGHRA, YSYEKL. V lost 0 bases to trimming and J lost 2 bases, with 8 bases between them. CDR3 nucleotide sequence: TGCGCCAGCAGCCAAGACCGACAGGGCAATCAGCCCCAGCATTTT. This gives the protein CASSQDRQGNQPQHF.

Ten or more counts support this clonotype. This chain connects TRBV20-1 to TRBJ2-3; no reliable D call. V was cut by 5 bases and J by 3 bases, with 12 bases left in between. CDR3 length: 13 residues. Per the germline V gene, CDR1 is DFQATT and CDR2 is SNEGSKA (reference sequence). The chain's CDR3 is CSAYPGGTDTQYF. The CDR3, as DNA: TGCAGTGCTTACCCGGGCGGTACAGATACGCAGTATTTT.

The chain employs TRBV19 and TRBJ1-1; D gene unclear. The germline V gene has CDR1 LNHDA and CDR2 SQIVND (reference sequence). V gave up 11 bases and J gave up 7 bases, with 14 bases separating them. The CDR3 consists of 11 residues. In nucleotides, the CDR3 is TGTGCCTCCCATTGGTACAGTGAAGCTTTCTTT. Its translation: CASHWYSEAFF.

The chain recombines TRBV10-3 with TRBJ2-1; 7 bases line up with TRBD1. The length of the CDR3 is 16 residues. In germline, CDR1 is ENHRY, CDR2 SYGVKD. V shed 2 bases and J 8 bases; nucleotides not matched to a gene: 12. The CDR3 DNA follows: TGTGCCATCAGTGAGGAAGGGGGACAGTTGATCTATGAGCAGTTCTTC. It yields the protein CAISEEGGQLIYEQFF.

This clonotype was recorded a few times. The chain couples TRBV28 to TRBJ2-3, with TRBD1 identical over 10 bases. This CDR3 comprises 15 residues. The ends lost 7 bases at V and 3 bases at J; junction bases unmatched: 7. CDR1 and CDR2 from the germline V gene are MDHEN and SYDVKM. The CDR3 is CASKMGQGWTDTQYF. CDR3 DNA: TGTGCCAGCAAAATGGGACAGGGGTGGACAGATACGCAGTATTTT.

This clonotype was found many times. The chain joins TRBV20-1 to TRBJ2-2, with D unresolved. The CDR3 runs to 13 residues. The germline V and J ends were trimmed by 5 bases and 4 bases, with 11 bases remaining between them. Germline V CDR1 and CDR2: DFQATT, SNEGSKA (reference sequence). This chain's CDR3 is CSAPRRSTGELFF. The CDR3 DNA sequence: TGCAGTGCTCCTCGACGAAGCACCGGGGAGCTGTTTTTT.

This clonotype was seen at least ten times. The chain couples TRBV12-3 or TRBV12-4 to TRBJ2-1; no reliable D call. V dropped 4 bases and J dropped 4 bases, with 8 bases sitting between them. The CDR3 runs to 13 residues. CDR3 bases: TGTGCCAGCAGTTGGAACGCGTACAATGAGCAGTTCTTC. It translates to CASSWNAYNEQFF.

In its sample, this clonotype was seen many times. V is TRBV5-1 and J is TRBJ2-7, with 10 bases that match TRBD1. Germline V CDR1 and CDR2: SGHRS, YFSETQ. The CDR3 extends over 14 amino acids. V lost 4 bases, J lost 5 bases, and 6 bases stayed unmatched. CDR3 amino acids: CASSTGTGVDEQYF. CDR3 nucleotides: TGCGCCAGCAGCACCGGGACAGGGGTCGACGAGCAGTACTTC.

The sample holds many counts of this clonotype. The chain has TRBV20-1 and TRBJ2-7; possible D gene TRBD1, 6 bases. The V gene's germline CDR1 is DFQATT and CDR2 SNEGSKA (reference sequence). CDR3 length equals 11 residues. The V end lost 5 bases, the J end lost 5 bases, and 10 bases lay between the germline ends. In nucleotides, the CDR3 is TGCAGTGCTTTGACAGGAAACGAGCAGTACTTC. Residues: CSALTGNEQYF.

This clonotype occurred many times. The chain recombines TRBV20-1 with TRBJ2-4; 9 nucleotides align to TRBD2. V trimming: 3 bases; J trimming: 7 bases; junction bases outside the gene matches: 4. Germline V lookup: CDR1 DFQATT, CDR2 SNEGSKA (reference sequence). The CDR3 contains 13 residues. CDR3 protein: CSASAGGRNIQYF. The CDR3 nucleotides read TGCAGTGCTAGTGCGGGAGGGAGGAACATTCAGTACTTC.

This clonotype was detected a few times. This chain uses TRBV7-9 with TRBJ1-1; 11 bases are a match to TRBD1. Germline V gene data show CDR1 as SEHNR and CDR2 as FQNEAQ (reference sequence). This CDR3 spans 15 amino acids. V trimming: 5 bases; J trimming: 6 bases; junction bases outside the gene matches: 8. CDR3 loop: CASSPTPGQGAEAFF. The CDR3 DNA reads TGTGCCAGCAGCCCGACGCCGGGACAGGGGGCTGAAGCTTTCTTT.

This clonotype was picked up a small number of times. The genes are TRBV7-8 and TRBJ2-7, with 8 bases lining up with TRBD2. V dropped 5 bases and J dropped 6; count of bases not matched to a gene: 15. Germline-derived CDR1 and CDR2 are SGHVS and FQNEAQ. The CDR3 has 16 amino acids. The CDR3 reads CASSPHRGGREAEQYF. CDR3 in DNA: TGTGCCAGCAGCCCACACCGCGGGGGGCGGGAGGCCGAGCAGTACTTC.

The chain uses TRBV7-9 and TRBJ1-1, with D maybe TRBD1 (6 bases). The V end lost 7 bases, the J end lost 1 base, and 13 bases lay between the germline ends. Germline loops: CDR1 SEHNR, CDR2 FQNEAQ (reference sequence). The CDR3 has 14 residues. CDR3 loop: CASTLGGQNTEAFF. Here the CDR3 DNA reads TGTGCCAGCACCCTTGGGGGACAGAACACTGAAGCTTTCTTT. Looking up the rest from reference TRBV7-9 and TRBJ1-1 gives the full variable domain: DTGVSQNPRHKITKRGQNVTFRCDPISEHNRLYWYRQTLGQGPEFLTYFQNEAQLEKSRLLSDRFSAERPKGSFSTLEIQRTEQGDSAMYLCASTLGGQNTEAFFGQGTRLTVV.

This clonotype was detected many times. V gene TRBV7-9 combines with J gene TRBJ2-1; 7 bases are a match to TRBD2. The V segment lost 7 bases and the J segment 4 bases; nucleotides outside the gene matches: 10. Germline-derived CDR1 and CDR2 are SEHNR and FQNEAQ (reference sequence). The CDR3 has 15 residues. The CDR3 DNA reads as TGTGCCAGCACTCTATCCGCGGGAGCATACAATGAGCAGTTCTTC. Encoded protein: CASTLSAGAYNEQFF. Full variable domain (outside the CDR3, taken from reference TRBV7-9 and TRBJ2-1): DTGVSQNPRHKITKRGQNVTFRCDPISEHNRLYWYRQTLGQGPEFLTYFQNEAQLEKSRLLSDRFSAERPKGSFSTLEIQRTEQGDSAMYLCASTLSAGAYNEQFFGPGTRLTVL.

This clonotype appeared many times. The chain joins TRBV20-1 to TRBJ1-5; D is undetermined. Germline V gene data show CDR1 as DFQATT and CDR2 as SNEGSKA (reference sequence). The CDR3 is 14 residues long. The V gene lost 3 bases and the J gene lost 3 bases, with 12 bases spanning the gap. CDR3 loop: CSASASNLNQPQHF. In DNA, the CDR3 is TGCAGTGCTAGTGCCTCAAATCTCAATCAGCCCCAGCATTTT.